This T cell receptor (beta chain) was sequenced during a study of T cells after yellow fever vaccination. This clonotype was seen a handful of times. MiXCR was run by TCRdb on the 5' RACE reads, yielding one entry per CDR3 protein. Among around 590,000 distinct CDR3 sequences listed, roughly an eighth were seen once. In germline, CDR1 is SGHTA, CDR2 FQGNSA. The CDR3 is made up of 15 amino acids. V was cut by 3 bases and J by 1 base, with 12 bases left in between. The receptor's source is a man between 25 and 39 years old who received the YFV17D yellow fever vaccine. The source was PBMCs, collected on the day of the yellow fever booster vaccination. V is TRBV7-2 and J is TRBJ2-5; D is ambiguous. The CDR3 nucleotides are TGTGCCAGCAGCTTCGGCAACCCGGGCCAAGAGACCCAGTACTTC. Translation: CASSFGNPGQETQYF.